This T cell receptor beta chain was captured in a study of cytomegalovirus exposure and HLA in healthy donors. The PCR had 60 Vbeta and 13 Jbeta primers. The repertoire was sequenced with immunoSEQ multiplex PCR; TCRdb's copy has only in-frame clones and lacks some. In the table there are 150,000 to 200,000 clones, about 80% of which are singletons. Concerning this clone: Its specificity is unknown.

Findings of the study overall: In a later analysis, common viral pathogens appeared linked to several of the most significant clusters.

V lost 3 bases to trimming and J lost 3 bases, with 10 bases between them. The CDR3 consists of 13 residues. The germline gives CDR1 SGDLS, CDR2 YYNGEE. The sequencing sample was made of PBMCs. This receptor was taken from a boy between 10 and 17 years old in good health and CMV-seronegative. This chain connects TRBV9 to TRBJ2-7; D perhaps matches TRBD2 (7 bases). CDR3 residues: CASSEGGGYEQYF. The CDR3 coding sequence is TGTGCCAGCAGCGAGGGGGGGGGCTACGAGCAGTACTTC. The entire variable domain, with the rest obtained from reference TRBV9 and TRBJ2-7, is as follows: DSGVTQTPKHLITATGQRVTLRCSPRSGDLSVYWYQQSLDQGLQFLIQYYNGEERAKGNILERFSAQQFPDLHSELNLSSLELGDSALYFCASSEGGGYEQYFGPGTRLTVT.